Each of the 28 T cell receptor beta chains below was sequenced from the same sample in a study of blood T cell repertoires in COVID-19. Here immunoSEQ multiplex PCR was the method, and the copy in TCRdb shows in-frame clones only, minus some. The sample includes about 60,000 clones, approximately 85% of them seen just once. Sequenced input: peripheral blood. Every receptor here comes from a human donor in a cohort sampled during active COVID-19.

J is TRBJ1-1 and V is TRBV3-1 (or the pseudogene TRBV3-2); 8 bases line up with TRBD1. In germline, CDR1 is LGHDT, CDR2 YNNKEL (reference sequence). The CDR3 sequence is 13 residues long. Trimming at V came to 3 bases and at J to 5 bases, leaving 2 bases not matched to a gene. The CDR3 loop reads CASSQTGETEAFF. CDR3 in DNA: TGTGCCAGCAGCCAGACAGGGGAGACTGAAGCTTTCTTT.

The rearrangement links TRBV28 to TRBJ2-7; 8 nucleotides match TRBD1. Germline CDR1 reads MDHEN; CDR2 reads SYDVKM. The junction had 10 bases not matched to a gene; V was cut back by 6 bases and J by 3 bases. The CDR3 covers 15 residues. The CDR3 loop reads CASSGQGQGNYEQYF. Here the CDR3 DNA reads TGTGCCAGCAGCGGACAGGGCCAGGGGAACTACGAGCAGTACTTC.

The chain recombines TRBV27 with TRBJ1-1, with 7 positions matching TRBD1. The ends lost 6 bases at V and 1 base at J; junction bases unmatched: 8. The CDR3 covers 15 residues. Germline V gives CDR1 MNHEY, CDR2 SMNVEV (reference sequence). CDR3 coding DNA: TGTGCCAGCAGGACACAGGGGTTATCGAACACTGAAGCTTTCTTT. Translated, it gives CASRTQGLSNTEAFF.

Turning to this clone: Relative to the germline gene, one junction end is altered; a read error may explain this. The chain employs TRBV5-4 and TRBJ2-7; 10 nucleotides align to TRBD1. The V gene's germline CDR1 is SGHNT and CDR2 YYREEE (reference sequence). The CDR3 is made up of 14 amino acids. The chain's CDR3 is CASRLDRGNYEQYF. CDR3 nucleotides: TGTGCCAGCAGGTTGGACAGGGGGAATTACGAGCAGTACTTC.

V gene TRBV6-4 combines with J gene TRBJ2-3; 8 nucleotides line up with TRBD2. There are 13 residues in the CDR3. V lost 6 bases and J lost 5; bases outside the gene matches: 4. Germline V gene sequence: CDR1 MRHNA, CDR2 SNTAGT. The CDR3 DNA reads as TGTGCCAGCAGCTTGACTAGCGTAGATACGCAGTATTTT. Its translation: CASSLTSVDTQYF.

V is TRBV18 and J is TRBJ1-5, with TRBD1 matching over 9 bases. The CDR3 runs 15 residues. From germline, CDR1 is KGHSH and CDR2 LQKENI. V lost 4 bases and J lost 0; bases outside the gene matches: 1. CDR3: CASSLQGASNQPQHF. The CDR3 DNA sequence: TGTGCCAGCTCACTACAGGGGGCTAGCAATCAGCCCCAGCATTTT.

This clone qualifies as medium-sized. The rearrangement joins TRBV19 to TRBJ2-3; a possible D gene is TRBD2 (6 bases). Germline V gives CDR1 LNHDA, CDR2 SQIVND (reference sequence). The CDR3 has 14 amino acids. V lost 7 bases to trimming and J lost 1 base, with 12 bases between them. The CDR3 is CASTSGEGTDTQYF. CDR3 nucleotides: TGTGCCAGTACCTCGGGGGAGGGCACAGATACGCAGTATTTT.

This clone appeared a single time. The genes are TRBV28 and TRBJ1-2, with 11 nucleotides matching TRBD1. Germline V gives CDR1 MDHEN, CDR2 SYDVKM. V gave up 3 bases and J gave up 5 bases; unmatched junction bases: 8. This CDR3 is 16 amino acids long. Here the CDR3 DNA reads TGTGCCAGCAGTTTGTCACGGACAGGGGGCAGGTATGGCTACACCTTC. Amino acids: CASSLSRTGGRYGYTF.

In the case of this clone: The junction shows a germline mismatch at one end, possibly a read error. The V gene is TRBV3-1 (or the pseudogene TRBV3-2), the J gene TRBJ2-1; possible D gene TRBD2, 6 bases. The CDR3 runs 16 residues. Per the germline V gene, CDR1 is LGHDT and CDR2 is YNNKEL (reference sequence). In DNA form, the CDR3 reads TGTGCCAGCAGCAAAGACGGGACTGGTACCTACAATGAGCAGTTCTTC. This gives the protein CASSKDGTGTYNEQFF.

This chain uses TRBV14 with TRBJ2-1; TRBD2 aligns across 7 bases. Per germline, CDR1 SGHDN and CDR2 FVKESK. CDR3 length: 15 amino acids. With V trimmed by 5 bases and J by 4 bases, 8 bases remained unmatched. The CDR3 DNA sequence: TGTGCCAGCAGCACACCCGGGACTACGTACAATGAGCAGTTCTTC. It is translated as CASSTPGTTYNEQFF.

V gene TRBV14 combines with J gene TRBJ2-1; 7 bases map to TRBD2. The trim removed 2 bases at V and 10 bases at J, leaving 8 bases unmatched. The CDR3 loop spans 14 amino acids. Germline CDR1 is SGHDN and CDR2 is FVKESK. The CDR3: CASSQRGRAGEQFF. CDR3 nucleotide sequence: TGTGCCAGCAGCCAACGGGGGAGGGCCGGGGAGCAGTTCTTC.

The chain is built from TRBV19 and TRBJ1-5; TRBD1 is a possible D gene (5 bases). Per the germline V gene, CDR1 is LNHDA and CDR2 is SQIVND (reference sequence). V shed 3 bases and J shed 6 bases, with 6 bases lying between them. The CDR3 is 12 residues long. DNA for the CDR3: TGTGCCAGTAGTATGCAGGGTCAGCCCCAGCATTTT. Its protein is CASSMQGQPQHF.

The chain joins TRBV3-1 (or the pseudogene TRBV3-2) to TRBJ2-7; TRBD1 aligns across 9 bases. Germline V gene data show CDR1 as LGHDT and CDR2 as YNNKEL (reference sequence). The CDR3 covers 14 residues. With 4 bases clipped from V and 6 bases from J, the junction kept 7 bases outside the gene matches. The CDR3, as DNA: TGTGCCAGCAGCCCGCGGACAGGGGTTCGCGAGCAGTACTTC. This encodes CASSPRTGVREQYF.

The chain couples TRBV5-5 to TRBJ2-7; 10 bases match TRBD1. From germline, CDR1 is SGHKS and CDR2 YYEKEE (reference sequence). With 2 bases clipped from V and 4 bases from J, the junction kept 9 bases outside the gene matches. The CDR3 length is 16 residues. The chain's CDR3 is CASSFVPGTGEYEQYF. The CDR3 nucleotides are TGTGCCAGCAGCTTCGTCCCCGGGACAGGGGAGTACGAGCAGTACTTC.

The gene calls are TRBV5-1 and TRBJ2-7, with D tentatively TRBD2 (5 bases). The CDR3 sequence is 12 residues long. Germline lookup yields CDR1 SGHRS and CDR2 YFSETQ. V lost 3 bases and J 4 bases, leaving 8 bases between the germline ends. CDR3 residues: CASSSGNYEQYF. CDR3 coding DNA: TGCGCCAGCAGCTCGGGAAATTACGAGCAGTACTTC.

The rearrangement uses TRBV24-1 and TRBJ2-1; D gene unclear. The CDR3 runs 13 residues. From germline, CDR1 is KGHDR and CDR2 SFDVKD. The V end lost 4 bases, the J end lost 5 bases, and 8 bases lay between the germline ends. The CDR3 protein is CATSEPKHNEQFF. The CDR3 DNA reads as TGTGCCACCAGTGAACCGAAGCACAATGAGCAGTTCTTC.

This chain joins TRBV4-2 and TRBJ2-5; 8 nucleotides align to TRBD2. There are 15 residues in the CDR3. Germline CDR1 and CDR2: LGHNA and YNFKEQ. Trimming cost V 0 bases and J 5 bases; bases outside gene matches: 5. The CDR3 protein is CASSQDDGGGETQYF. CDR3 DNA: TGTGCCAGCAGCCAAGATGATGGCGGGGGGGAGACCCAGTACTTC.

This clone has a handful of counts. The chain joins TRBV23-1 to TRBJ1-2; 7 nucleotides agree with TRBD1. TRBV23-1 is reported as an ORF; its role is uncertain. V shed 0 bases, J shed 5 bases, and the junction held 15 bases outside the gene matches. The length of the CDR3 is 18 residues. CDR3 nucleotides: TGCGCCAGCAGTCAATCCCAAGGGCGCAGGGGGAGAGGTTATGGCTACACCTTC. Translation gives CASSQSQGRRGRGYGYTF.

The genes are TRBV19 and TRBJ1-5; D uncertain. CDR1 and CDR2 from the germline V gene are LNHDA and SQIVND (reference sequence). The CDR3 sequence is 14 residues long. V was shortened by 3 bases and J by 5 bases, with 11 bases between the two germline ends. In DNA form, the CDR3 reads TGTGCCAGTAGTATTATAACGCCGGATCAGCCCCAGCATTTT. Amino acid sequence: CASSIITPDQPQHF.

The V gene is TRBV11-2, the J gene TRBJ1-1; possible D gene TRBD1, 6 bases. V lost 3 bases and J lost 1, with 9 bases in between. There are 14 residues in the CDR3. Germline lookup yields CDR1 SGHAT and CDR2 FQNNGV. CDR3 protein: CASSLTGPNTEAFF. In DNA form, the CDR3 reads TGTGCCAGCAGCTTGACAGGACCGAACACTGAAGCTTTCTTT.

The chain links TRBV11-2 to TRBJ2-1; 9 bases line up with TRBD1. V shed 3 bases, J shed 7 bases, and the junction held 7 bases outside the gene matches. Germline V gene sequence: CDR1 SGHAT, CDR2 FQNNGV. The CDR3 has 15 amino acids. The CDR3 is CASSFTGGYGNEQFF. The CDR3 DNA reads TGTGCCAGCAGCTTCACAGGGGGCTATGGGAATGAGCAGTTCTTC.

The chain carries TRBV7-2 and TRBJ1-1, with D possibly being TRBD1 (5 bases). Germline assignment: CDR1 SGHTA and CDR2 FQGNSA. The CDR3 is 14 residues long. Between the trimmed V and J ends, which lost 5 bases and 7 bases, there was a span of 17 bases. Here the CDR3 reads CASSLTRVQGEAFF. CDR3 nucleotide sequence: TGTGCCAGCAGCCTGACCAGGGTTCAGGGTGAAGCTTTCTTT.

The CDR3 is CASSIDRRSNQPQHF. The CDR3 bases are TGTGCCAGTAGTATAGATCGGCGGAGCAATCAGCCCCAGCATTTT. The chain is built from TRBV19 and TRBJ1-5, with D hard to call. This CDR3 has 15 amino acids. Germline-derived CDR1 and CDR2 are LNHDA and SQIVND (reference sequence). Trimming shortened V by 0 bases and J by 1 base, and 7 bases separated the two germline ends.

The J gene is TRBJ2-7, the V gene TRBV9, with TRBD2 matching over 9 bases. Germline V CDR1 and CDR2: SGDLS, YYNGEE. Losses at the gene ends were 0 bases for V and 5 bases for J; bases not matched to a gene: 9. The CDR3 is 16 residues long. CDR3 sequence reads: CASSVGRLAGINEQYF. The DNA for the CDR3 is TGTGCCAGCAGCGTAGGTCGGCTAGCGGGAATAAACGAGCAGTACTTC.

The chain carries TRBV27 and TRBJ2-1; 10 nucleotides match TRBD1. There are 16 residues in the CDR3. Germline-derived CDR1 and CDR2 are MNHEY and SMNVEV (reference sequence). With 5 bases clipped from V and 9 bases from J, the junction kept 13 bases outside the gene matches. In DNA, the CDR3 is TGTGCCAGCAGTCCCCTAGACAGGGGGCCCGGAGTTGAGCAGTTCTTC. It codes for CASSPLDRGPGVEQFF.

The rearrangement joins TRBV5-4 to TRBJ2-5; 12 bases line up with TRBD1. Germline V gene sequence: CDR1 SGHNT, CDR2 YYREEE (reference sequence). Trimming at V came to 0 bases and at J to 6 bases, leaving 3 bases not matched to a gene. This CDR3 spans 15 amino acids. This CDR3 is CASSLGGQGAKTQYF. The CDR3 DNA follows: TGTGCCAGCAGCTTGGGGGGACAGGGGGCAAAGACCCAGTACTTC.

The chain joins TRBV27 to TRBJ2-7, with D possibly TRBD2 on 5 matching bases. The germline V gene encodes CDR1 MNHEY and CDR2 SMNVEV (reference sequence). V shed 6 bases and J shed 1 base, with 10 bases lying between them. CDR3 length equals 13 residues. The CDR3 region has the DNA TGTGCCAGCAGGCGGACTGGGTCCTACGAGCAGTACTTC. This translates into CASRRTGSYEQYF.

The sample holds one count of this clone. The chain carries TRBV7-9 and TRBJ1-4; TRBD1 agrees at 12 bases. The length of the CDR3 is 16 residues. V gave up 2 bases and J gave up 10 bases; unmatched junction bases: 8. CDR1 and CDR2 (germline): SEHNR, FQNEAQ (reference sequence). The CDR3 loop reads CASSLPPGQGAGKLFF. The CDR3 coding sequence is TGTGCCAGCAGCTTACCGCCGGGACAGGGGGCTGGAAAACTGTTTTTT.